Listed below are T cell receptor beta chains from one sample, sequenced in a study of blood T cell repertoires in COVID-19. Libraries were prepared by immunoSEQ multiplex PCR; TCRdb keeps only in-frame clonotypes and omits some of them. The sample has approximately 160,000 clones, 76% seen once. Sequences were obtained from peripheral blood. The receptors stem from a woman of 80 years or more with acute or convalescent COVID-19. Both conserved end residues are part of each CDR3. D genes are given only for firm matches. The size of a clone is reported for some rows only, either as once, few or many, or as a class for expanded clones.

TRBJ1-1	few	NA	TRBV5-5	CASSPHRQSNEAFF	TGTGCCAGCAGCCCACATAGACAGTCTAATGAAGCTTTCTTT
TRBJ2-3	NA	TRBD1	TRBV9	CASSIHSGTGVDTQYF	TGTGCCAGCAGCATACACTCCGGGACAGGGGTAGATACGCAGTATTTT
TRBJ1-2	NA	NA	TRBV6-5	CASSTGDYGYTF	TGTGCCAGCAGCACCGGAGACTATGGCTACACCTTC
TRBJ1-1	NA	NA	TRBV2	CASSDPTAFRTEAFF	TGTGCCAGCAGTGACCCGACAGCCTTTCGCACTGAAGCTTTCTTT
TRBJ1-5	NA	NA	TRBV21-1	CASSKGGRGYPYSNQPQHF	TGTGCCAGCAGCAAAGGTGGCAGGGGGTATCCCTATAGCAATCAGCCCCAGCATTTT
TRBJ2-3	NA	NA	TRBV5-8	CASSSLILTGDTQYF	TGTGCCAGCAGCTCACTCATCTTGACCGGGGATACGCAGTATTTT
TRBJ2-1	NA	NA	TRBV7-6	CASSPRADEQFF	TGTGCCAGCAGCCCCAGGGCGGACGAGCAGTTCTTC
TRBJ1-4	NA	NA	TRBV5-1	CASSLAAGTAAGEKLFF	TGCGCCAGCAGCTTGGCTGCGGGGACGGCCGCGGGAGAAAAACTGTTTTTT
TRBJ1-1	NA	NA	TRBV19	CASSMGLRTMNTEAFF	TGTGCCAGTAGTATGGGCCTGAGAACCATGAACACTGAAGCTTTCTTT
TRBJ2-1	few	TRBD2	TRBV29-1	CSVEDPKRGGQFF	TGCAGCGTTGAAGACCCCAAGCGGGGAGGACAGTTCTTC
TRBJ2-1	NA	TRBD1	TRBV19	CASSIDPGQGAHNEQFF	TGTGCCAGTAGTATAGATCCGGGACAGGGGGCCCACAATGAGCAGTTCTTC
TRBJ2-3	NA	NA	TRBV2	CASLELSADTQYF	TGTGCCAGCCTCGAGTTGTCGGCAGATACGCAGTATTTT
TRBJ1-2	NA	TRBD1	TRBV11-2	CASSRTGVEYGYTF	TGTGCCAGCAGTCGGACAGGGGTGGAGTATGGCTACACCTTC
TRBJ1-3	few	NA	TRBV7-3	CASSLSPGSLNTIYF	TGTGCCAGCAGCTTAAGTCCAGGGTCACTAAACACCATATATTTT
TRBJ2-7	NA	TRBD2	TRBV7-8	CASSLGRQGGNSEQYF	TGTGCCAGCAGCTTAGGCCGCCAGGGAGGGAACAGCGAGCAGTACTTC
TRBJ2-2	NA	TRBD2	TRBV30	CAWNRGGPLGELFF	TGTGCCTGGAATCGCGGGGGACCCTTAGGGGAGCTGTTTTTT
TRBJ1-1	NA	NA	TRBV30	CAWSPGTEAFF	TGTGCCTGGAGTCCGGGGACTGAAGCTTTCTTT
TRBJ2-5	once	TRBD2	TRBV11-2	CASNVAGAGETQYF	TGTGCCAGCAACGTAGCGGGGGCGGGGGAGACCCAGTACTTC
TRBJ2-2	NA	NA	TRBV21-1	CASSKRGTAITGELFF	TGTGCCAGCAGCAAACGCGGGACAGCTATAACCGGGGAGCTGTTTTTT
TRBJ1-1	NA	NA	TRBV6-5	CASSYSRADTEAFF	TGTGCCAGCAGTTACTCCAGGGCGGACACTGAAGCTTTCTTT
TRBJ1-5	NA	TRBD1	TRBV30	CAQGQGNQPQHF	TGTGCCCAGGGACAGGGGAATCAGCCCCAGCATTTT
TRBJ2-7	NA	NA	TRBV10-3	CATRVGDEQYF	TGTGCCACCCGAGTCGGGGACGAGCAGTACTTC
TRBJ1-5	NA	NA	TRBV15	CATSRDTGQPQHF	TGTGCCACCAGCAGAGATACGGGTCAGCCCCAGCATTTT
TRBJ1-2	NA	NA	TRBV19	CASRTTETNYGYTF	TGTGCCAGTAGGACGACTGAAACTAACTATGGCTACACCTTC
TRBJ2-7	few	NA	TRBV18	CASSPRTGGSFEQYF	TGTGCCAGCTCACCGCGGACAGGAGGGAGTTTCGAGCAGTACTTC
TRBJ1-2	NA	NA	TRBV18	CASSPEQTNYGYTF	TGTGCCAGCTCACCAGAACAGACTAACTATGGCTACACCTTC
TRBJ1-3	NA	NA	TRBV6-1	CASSELLLEGSGNTIYF	TGTGCCAGCAGTGAATTACTTTTGGAGGGTTCTGGAAACACCATATATTTT
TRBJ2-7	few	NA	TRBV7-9	CASSLEGGEKYF	TGTGCCAGCAGCTTAGAAGGGGGGGAGAAGTACTTC
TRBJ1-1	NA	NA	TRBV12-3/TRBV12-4	CASSGTSNTEAFF	TGTGCCAGCTCCGGGACATCGAACACTGAAGCTTTCTTT
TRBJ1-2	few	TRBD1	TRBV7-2	CASSLGQGILGYTF	TGTGCCAGCAGCCTAGGACAGGGAATTCTTGGCTACACCTTC
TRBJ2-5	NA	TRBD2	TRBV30	CAWNRVAGEETQYF	TGTGCCTGGAACAGGGTAGCGGGGGAAGAGACCCAGTACTTC
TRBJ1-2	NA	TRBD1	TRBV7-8	CASSLQGQGFYGYAF	TGTGCCAGCAGCTTACAGGGACAGGGGTTCTATGGCTACGCCTTC
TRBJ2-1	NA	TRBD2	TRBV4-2	CASSHVSLAGGSEQFF	TGTGCCAGCAGCCATGTTTCACTAGCGGGAGGCAGTGAGCAGTTCTTC
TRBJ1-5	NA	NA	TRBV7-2	CASSLAAGDNQPQHF	TGTGCCAGCAGCTTAGCGGCCGGGGACAATCAGCCCCAGCATTTT